What follows describes a single T cell receptor (beta chain). This sample stems from a study of blood T cell repertoires in COVID-19. Turning to the study itself: The cDNA or gDNA used as material had been derived from T cells, B-cell-depleted T cells, or PBMCs.

In the original workflow: Cell counts per sample came from amplifying reference gene primers. Sequencing used immunoSEQ multiplex PCR; TCRdb keeps in-frame clones, though not all of them. That table is the source of V, J and clone size, and D and trimming were worked out from the DNA. The sample lists about 180,000 clones, 70% to 90% occurring once. Trimming took off 4 bases at V and 7 bases at J, with 14 bases between the two ends. CDR3 length: 13 residues. Germline loops: CDR1 GTSNPN, CDR2 SVGIG (reference sequence). Sequenced input: peripheral blood. V usage is TRBV30 and J usage is TRBJ1-5; D is possibly TRBD1 (5 bases). This sequence originates from a young man who had recovered from COVID-19. CDR3 protein: CAWNAGGWQPQHF. DNA for the CDR3: TGTGCCTGGAATGCGGGGGGATGGCAGCCCCAGCATTTT.